The 26 T cell receptor beta chains listed next were all sequenced from one sample in a study of T cell responses to AZD1222 COVID-19 vaccine. Only in-frame clones appear in the TCRdb table, and some are missing; sequencing was by immunoSEQ multiplex PCR. This sample has 200,000 to 250,000 clones, with approximately 94% found just once. The sequencing here drew on peripheral blood, taken on day 0 of MenACWY control vaccination. These receptors came from an adult in good health.

The gene calls are TRBV18 and TRBJ1-6, with 10 nucleotides matching TRBD1. Trimming took 3 bases from V and 7 from J; bases not matched to a gene: 6. CDR3 length: 16 residues. Germline V gives CDR1 KGHSH, CDR2 LQKENI. The CDR3 is CASSPEGQGRNSPLHF. The DNA of the CDR3 is TGTGCCAGCTCACCGGAGGGACAGGGGAGAAATTCACCCCTCCACTTT.

This sequence joins TRBV2 and TRBJ1-5; D is possibly TRBD1 (5 bases). The germline gives CDR1 SNHLY, CDR2 FYNNEI. The CDR3 is 14 residues long. Trimming shortened V by 5 bases and J by 6 bases, and 14 bases separated the two germline ends. The CDR3 sequence is CASSRQGSIQPQHF. In DNA, the CDR3 is TGTGCCAGCAGTCGGCAGGGATCGATTCAGCCCCAGCATTTT.

Note on this clone: Distinct nucleotide sequences in the sample also encode this CDR3. The rearrangement links TRBV11-2 to TRBJ1-1, with TRBD1 as a possible D gene (5 bases). The length of the CDR3 is 13 residues. CDR1 is SGHAT, CDR2 FQNNGV, per germline. Trimming stripped 2 bases from V and 1 base from J, with 5 bases between. DNA for the CDR3: TGTGCCAGCAGCTTACAGGGGAACACTGAAGCTTTCTTT. Its translation is CASSLQGNTEAFF.

The chain has TRBV7-2 and TRBJ1-2; 7 bases map to TRBD1. Germline V lookup: CDR1 SGHTA, CDR2 FQGNSA. This CDR3 has 15 amino acids. The J segment lost 5 bases and the V segment lost 1 base, leaving 7 bases of the junction unmatched. CDR3 loop: CASSLGLGGQYGYTF. For the CDR3, the DNA is TGTGCCAGCAGCTTAGGGCTGGGGGGACAGTATGGCTACACCTTC.

The CDR3 loop reads CASRTDPAGGAFF. CDR3 coding DNA: TGTGCCAGCAGAACGGACCCAGCCGGAGGAGCTTTCTTT. The rearrangement joins TRBV2 to TRBJ1-1; unclear D gene. V gave up 6 bases and J gave up 10 bases, with 18 bases separating them. The CDR3 consists of 13 residues. Germline V CDR1 and CDR2: SNHLY, FYNNEI.

The chain couples TRBV6-5 to TRBJ1-6, with no clear D. This CDR3 spans 15 amino acids. The germline V gene encodes CDR1 MNHEY and CDR2 SVGAGI. The V end was cut by 6 bases, the J end by 10 bases, with 19 bases between. In nucleotides, the CDR3 is TGTGCCAGCAGCCTCATGGGGAAGATGGAGTCACCCCTCCACTTT. Translation: CASSLMGKMESPLHF.

J is TRBJ1-1 and V is TRBV6-5; the D is unclear. The germline V gene has CDR1 MNHEY and CDR2 SVGAGI. Trimming pared 5 bases from V and 1 base from J, leaving 8 bases between. CDR3 length: 13 residues. The CDR3 sequence: CASSRERNTEAFF. For the CDR3, the DNA is TGTGCCAGCAGTCGGGAGAGGAACACTGAAGCTTTCTTT.

Turning to this clone: Other nucleotide sequences in the sample specify the same CDR3. The CDR3 bases are TGTGCCAGCAGCTTAAGTAATACTGAAGCTTTCTTT. It encodes CASSLSNTEAFF. The chain links TRBV7-9 to TRBJ1-1; no firm D call. Germline CDR1 reads SEHNR; CDR2 reads FQNEAQ (reference sequence). The V gene lost 2 bases and the J gene lost 5 bases, with 6 bases spanning the gap. The CDR3 has 12 amino acids.

The CDR3 loop is CASSPRDRGTYEQYF. In nucleotides, the CDR3 is TGTGCCAGCAGCCCCCGGGACAGGGGAACTTACGAGCAGTACTTC. The rearrangement uses TRBV6-5 and TRBJ2-7; 10 bases are shared with TRBD1. The ends lost 6 bases at V and 4 bases at J; junction bases unmatched: 9. Germline V CDR1 and CDR2: MNHEY, SVGAGI. The CDR3 is 15 amino acids.

The chain employs TRBV19 and TRBJ2-4; 7 bases line up with TRBD1. The V and J ends lost 7 bases and 1 base, in that order; junction bases with no gene match: 1. The CDR3 is 13 residues long. Germline V CDR1 and CDR2: LNHDA, SQIVND (reference sequence). CDR3 sequence reads: CASMDRAKNIQYF. The DNA of the CDR3 is TGTGCCAGTATGGACAGGGCCAAAAACATTCAGTACTTC.

This clone was picked up one time. The CDR3 here is CASCEGYPYNEQFF. For the CDR3, the DNA is TGTGCCAGCTGTGAGGGGTATCCCTACAATGAGCAGTTCTTC. V and J are TRBV27 and TRBJ2-1; D may be TRBD1 or TRBD2 (5 bases each). Deletions cut 8 bases from V and 2 bases from J, with 13 bases between. There are 14 residues in the CDR3. Germline V lookup: CDR1 MNHEY, CDR2 SMNVEV (reference sequence).

The V call is TRBV6-5, the J call TRBJ2-2, with 8 bases that match TRBD2. V shed 0 bases, J shed 5 bases, and the junction held 5 bases outside the gene matches. Germline V gene lookup returns CDR1 MNHEY and CDR2 SVGAGI. The length of the CDR3 is 16 residues. The CDR3 DNA sequence: TGTGCCAGCAGTTACTCGCGGGCTAGCGGGACCGGGGAGCTGTTTTTT. It encodes CASSYSRASGTGELFF.

The chain joins TRBV30 to TRBJ1-3; D is unresolved. There are 13 residues in the CDR3. With 8 bases removed from V and 3 bases from J, the gap between germline ends came to 14 bases. Germline loops: CDR1 GTSNPN, CDR2 SVGIG (reference sequence). CDR3: CARNTGYGNTIYF. Written as DNA, the CDR3 is TGTGCCCGGAACACCGGCTATGGAAACACCATATATTTT.

V is TRBV28 and J is TRBJ2-2; D is possibly TRBD2 (6 bases). V was clipped by 6 bases and J by 2 bases, with 13 bases between them. This CDR3 is 15 amino acids long. The germline V gene encodes CDR1 MDHEN and CDR2 SYDVKM. CDR3 coding DNA: TGTGCCAGCAGATCAGCGGGCCAAAACACCGGGGAGCTGTTTTTT. The encoded protein is CASRSAGQNTGELFF.

The chain recombines TRBV4-1 with TRBJ1-2; the D gene is possibly TRBD1 (6 bases). The CDR3 is 17 amino acids. Germline CDR1 MGHRA, CDR2 YSYEKL. V lost 0 bases to trimming and J lost 3 bases, with 17 bases between them. CDR3 bases: TGCGCCAGCAGCCAAGATAAGCTAGGGGGAAAGTACTATGGCTACACCTTC. It yields the protein CASSQDKLGGKYYGYTF.

The rearrangement joins TRBV4-2 to TRBJ1-2; D uncertain. The germline V gene encodes CDR1 LGHNA and CDR2 YNFKEQ. This CDR3 comprises 15 residues. V lost 0 bases and J lost 5, with 13 bases in between. The CDR3: CASSQEGSATYGYTF. The CDR3 nucleotides read TGTGCCAGCAGCCAAGAGGGCAGCGCGACGTATGGCTACACCTTC.

The CDR3 sequence is CASSLDTLNTEAFF. The CDR3 region has the DNA TGTGCCAGCAGCTTAGATACTCTAAACACTGAAGCTTTCTTT. The J gene is TRBJ1-1, the V gene TRBV7-9; no definite D call. Germline V gene lookup returns CDR1 SEHNR and CDR2 FQNEAQ (reference sequence). V shed 1 base and J shed 2 bases, with 8 bases lying between them. The CDR3 is made up of 14 amino acids.

CDR3 in DNA: TGTGCCAGCAGTTCACCTGGGAGAACCAGCTATGGCTACACCTTC. It yields the protein CASSSPGRTSYGYTF. The V and J genes are TRBV5-8 and TRBJ1-2; D is unresolved. There are 15 residues in the CDR3. V lost 5 bases and J lost 4, with 18 bases in between. Germline CDR1 and CDR2: SGHTS and YDEGEE.

The rearrangement uses TRBV19 and TRBJ2-7; D is perhaps TRBD1 or TRBD2 (5 bases each). Germline CDR1 and CDR2: LNHDA and SQIVND (reference sequence). With 4 bases removed from V and 1 base from J, the gap between germline ends came to 11 bases. There are 14 residues in the CDR3. DNA for the CDR3: TGTGCCAGTAGTAGGGACGCAGGATCCTACGAGCAGTACTTC. Translation: CASSRDAGSYEQYF.

The gene calls are TRBV3-1 (or the pseudogene TRBV3-2) and TRBJ2-7; 13 positions agree with TRBD2. V was clipped by 6 bases and J by 5 bases; unmatched bases: 4. Germline CDR1 and CDR2: LGHDT and YNNKEL (reference sequence). This CDR3 spans 14 amino acids. CDR3 sequence (DNA): TGTGCCAGCAGGTTGACTAGCGGGGGGCACGAGCAGTACTTC. Protein: CASRLTSGGHEQYF.

V is TRBV11-2 and J is TRBJ2-3; 8 bases agree with TRBD2. V trimming: 5 bases; J trimming: 2 bases; junction bases outside the gene matches: 9. Germline V CDR1 and CDR2: SGHAT, FQNNGV. The CDR3 extends over 16 amino acids. As DNA, the CDR3 is TGTGCCAGCAGCCACACTACGGGGGGGTCCACAGATACGCAGTATTTT. Translating gives CASSHTTGGSTDTQYF.

About this clone itself: The same CDR3 is also encoded by other DNA sequences in this sample. The gene calls are TRBV27 and TRBJ1-5; unclear D gene. The V gene lost 2 bases and the J gene lost 0 bases, with 8 bases spanning the gap. There are 15 residues in the CDR3. CDR1 and CDR2 (germline): MNHEY, SMNVEV (reference sequence). The CDR3 DNA reads as TGTGCCAGCAGTTTAGGTTATTATAGCAATCAGCCCCAGCATTTT. It is translated as CASSLGYYSNQPQHF.

This clone was counted once. The V gene is TRBV19, the J gene TRBJ2-1, with D tentatively TRBD1 (6 bases). Trimming pared 11 bases from V and 6 bases from J, leaving 17 bases between. The CDR3 length is 13 residues. Germline V lookup: CDR1 LNHDA, CDR2 SQIVND (reference sequence). DNA for the CDR3: TGTGCCGGGCGACCACAGGGTGGCAATGAGCAGTTCTTC. The encoded protein is CAGRPQGGNEQFF.

The chain joins TRBV5-6 to TRBJ1-2; D not certain. Trimming shortened V by 0 bases and J by 2 bases, and 8 bases separated the two germline ends. CDR1 and CDR2 from the germline V gene are SGHDT and YYEEEE. This CDR3 contains 14 residues. The CDR3 loop reads CASSLEGSNYGYTF. The CDR3 DNA is TGTGCCAGCAGCTTGGAGGGTAGCAACTATGGCTACACCTTC.

The V call is TRBV5-1, the J call TRBJ1-1; TRBD1 is a possible D gene (6 bases). In germline, CDR1 is SGHRS, CDR2 YFSETQ. The germline V and J ends were trimmed by 1 base and 5 bases, with 12 bases remaining between them. The CDR3 has 14 residues. DNA of the CDR3: TGCGCCAGCAGCTTGACAGGGATAGTAACTGAAGCTTTCTTT. Translating it yields CASSLTGIVTEAFF. The whole variable domain, filled in from reference TRBV5-1 and TRBJ1-1, reads KAGVTQTPRYLIKTRGQQVTLSCSPISGHRSVSWYQQTPGQGLQFLFEYFSETQRNKGNFPGRFSGRQFSNSRSEMNVSTLELGDSALYLCASSLTGIVTEAFFGQGTRLTVV.

The chain carries TRBV19 and TRBJ1-1, with a weak D call TRBD1 (5 bases). The V end lost 9 bases, the J end lost 5 bases, and 19 bases lay between the germline ends. Germline CDR1 reads LNHDA; CDR2 reads SQIVND (reference sequence). This CDR3 is built from 14 residues. The CDR3 DNA reads TGTGCCAGCAGTGGGGCAGAGGTACCAACTGAAGCTTTCTTT. It codes for CASSGAEVPTEAFF.